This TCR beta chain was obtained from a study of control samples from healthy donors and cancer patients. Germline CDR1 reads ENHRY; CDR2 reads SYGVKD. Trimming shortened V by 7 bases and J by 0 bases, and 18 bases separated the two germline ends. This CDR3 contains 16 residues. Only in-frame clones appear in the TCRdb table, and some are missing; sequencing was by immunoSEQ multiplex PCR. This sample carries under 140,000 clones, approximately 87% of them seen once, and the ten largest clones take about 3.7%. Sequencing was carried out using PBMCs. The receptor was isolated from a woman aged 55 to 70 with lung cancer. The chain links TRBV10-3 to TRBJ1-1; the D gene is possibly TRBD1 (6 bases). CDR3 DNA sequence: TGTGCCATCACGGCCTTGGGGGGGGACATGAACACTGAAGCTTTCTTT. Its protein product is CAITALGGDMNTEAFF.